A single sample gave rise to the 10 T cell receptor beta chains below, sequenced in a study of PD-1 blockade in mismatch repair-deficient tumors. The assay was immunoSEQ multiplex PCR, and TCRdb's table has in-frame clones only and misses some. This sample yields 77,000 or so clones, of which approximately 78% are seen a single time; roughly 5.5% belongs to the top ten. This material consisted of peripheral blood, taken 44 weeks after starting pembrolizumab. Receptors originate from an adult with mismatch repair-deficient cancer.

This rearrangement joins TRBV5-1 to TRBJ1-1, with 7 nucleotides matching TRBD1. The ends lost 0 bases at V and 4 bases at J; junction bases unmatched: 0. The germline V gene encodes CDR1 SGHRS and CDR2 YFSETQ. The length of the CDR3 is 13 residues. In nucleotides, the CDR3 is TGCGCCAGCAGCTTGGACAGGGGCACTGAAGCTTTCTTT. This gives the protein CASSLDRGTEAFF.

This clone qualifies as medium-sized. Within the sample, other DNA sequences also encode this same CDR3. The J gene is TRBJ2-7, the V gene TRBV7-9; D gene uncertain. Germline values: CDR1 SEHNR, CDR2 FQNEAQ (reference sequence). The CDR3 is made up of 12 amino acids. Deletions cut 4 bases from V and 3 bases from J, with 7 bases between. The CDR3 here is CASSSSYYEQYF. The CDR3 nucleotides are TGTGCCAGCAGCTCTTCATACTACGAGCAGTACTTC. The whole variable domain, filled in from reference TRBV7-9 and TRBJ2-7, reads DTGVSQNPRHKITKRGQNVTFRCDPISEHNRLYWYRQTLGQGPEFLTYFQNEAQLEKSRLLSDRFSAERPKGSFSTLEIQRTEQGDSAMYLCASSSSYYEQYFGPGTRLTVT.

The rearrangement uses TRBV6-1 and TRBJ2-1; TRBD2 aligns across 14 bases. Per germline, CDR1 MNHNS and CDR2 SASEGT. V gave up 4 bases and J gave up 8 bases; unmatched junction bases: 7. The CDR3 is 16 residues long. CDR3 in amino acids: CASSGRLAGGPDEQFF. DNA for the CDR3: TGTGCCAGCAGTGGAAGACTAGCGGGAGGGCCCGATGAGCAGTTCTTC.

As concerns this clone: A junction end diverges from the germline sequence, so it may reflect a read error. The V and J genes are TRBV11-3 and TRBJ2-2, with TRBD1 matching 8 bases. CDR1 and CDR2 from the germline V gene are SGHNT and YENEEA. This CDR3 spans 15 amino acids. CDR3 amino acids: CASSQGQGSTGELFF. The CDR3 DNA reads TGCGCCAGCAGCCAAGGACAGGGTAGCACCGGGGAGCTGTTTTTT.

In its sample, this clone was seen a few times. The chain joins TRBV19 to TRBJ2-6; D uncertain. Germline CDR1 reads LNHDA; CDR2 reads SQIVND (reference sequence). The length of the CDR3 is 14 residues. V was trimmed by 10 bases and J by 1 base, leaving 11 bases between them. This chain's CDR3 is CATEDGSGANVLTF. CDR3 DNA: TGTGCCACCGAGGACGGATCTGGGGCCAACGTCCTGACTTTC.

CDR3 bases: TGTGCCAGCAGTCCTTGGACTAGCGGGAACACAGATACGCAGTATTTT. It is translated as CASSPWTSGNTDTQYF. The rearrangement uses TRBV28 and TRBJ2-3, with 12 bases aligning to TRBD2. The CDR3 covers 16 residues. With V trimmed by 5 bases and J by 2 bases, 5 bases remained unmatched. CDR1 and CDR2 from the germline V gene are MDHEN and SYDVKM.

The chain links TRBV5-1 to TRBJ1-1, with D hard to call. Trimming took off 4 bases at V and 1 base at J, with 11 bases between the two ends. Germline CDR1 and CDR2: SGHRS and YFSETQ. CDR3 length: 14 residues. CDR3 nucleotide sequence: TGCGCCAGCAGCCCCGCACGGCCGAACACTGAAGCTTTCTTT. The encoded protein is CASSPARPNTEAFF.

The chain recombines TRBV5-4 with TRBJ1-2; TRBD1 aligns across 7 bases. CDR3 length: 13 amino acids. The germline V gene encodes CDR1 SGHNT and CDR2 YYREEE (reference sequence). The J segment lost 5 bases and the V segment lost 4 bases, leaving 5 bases of the junction unmatched. The CDR3 region has the DNA TGTGCCAGCAGCCTCCAGGGGGGGTATGGCTACACCTTC. This sequence encodes CASSLQGGYGYTF.

V and J are TRBV7-6 and TRBJ2-1; 7 bases fit TRBD1. The germline V gene encodes CDR1 SGHVS and CDR2 FNYEAQ. V lost 1 base, J lost 8 bases, and 11 bases stayed unmatched. The length of the CDR3 is 16 residues. In DNA, the CDR3 is TGTGCCAGCAGCTTAGGGGCAGGGGGTGTTGTCGATGAGCAGTTCTTC. It specifies CASSLGAGGVVDEQFF.

The genes are TRBV6-1 and TRBJ2-3, with D tentatively TRBD1 (5 bases). Trimming took 3 bases from V and 0 from J, leaving 16 bases between them. Germline V lookup: CDR1 MNHNS, CDR2 SASEGT. The CDR3 consists of 17 residues. The chain's CDR3 is CASSDAGILPSTDTQYF. The CDR3 coding sequence is TGTGCCAGCAGTGATGCAGGGATCCTCCCTAGCACAGATACGCAGTATTTT.